Only one count was recorded for the clone carrying this T cell receptor (beta chain). Its specificity is not known. This entry is derived from a study of T cell responses to AZD1222 COVID-19 vaccine. The study, taken as a whole, reports: Spike as a whole was targeted by vaccine-associated CD4 TCRs, dominant at 160-218 and 743-854.

The protocol was immunoSEQ multiplex PCR, while the TCRdb copy is restricted to in-frame clones and leaves out a portion. The sample yields approximately 160,000 clones, around 91% seen once. The sample here was peripheral blood, taken on day 0 of AZD1222 vaccination. The sequence derives from an adult in good health.

This chain's CDR3 is CASIQGLAGSSEQYF. DNA of the CDR3: TGTGCCAGCATCCAAGGACTAGCGGGGTCGAGCGAGCAGTACTTC. This chain links TRBV7-2 with TRBJ2-7, with 12 positions matching TRBD2. V was clipped by 7 bases and J by 6 bases; unmatched bases: 10. CDR3 length: 15 residues. CDR1 SGHTA and CDR2 FQGNSA come from the germline V gene. The full variable domain, rest sourced from reference TRBV7-2 and TRBJ2-7, is GAGVSQSPSNKVTEKGKDVELRCDPISGHTALYWYRQSLGQGLEFLIYFQGNSAPDKSGLPSDRFSAERTGGSVSTLTIQRTQQEDSAVYLCASIQGLAGSSEQYFGPGTRLTVT.